This T cell receptor (beta chain) was recovered during a study of T cells after yellow fever vaccination. Study details: Preparation of the low-cell-number fractions used SMART-Seq v4 Ultra Low Input.

In its sample, this clonotype was seen a few times. Researchers made TCR cDNA using 5'RACE template switching, and this step added a universal primer site and UMIs. TCRdb ran MiXCR on the 5' RACE reads and lists one entry per CDR3 protein. Seen here are 75,000 to 100,000 distinct CDR3 sequences, more than 7.5% observed once, and the top ten hold roughly 15%. Overall study results and limits: Post-booster reappearance was seen for most primary-vaccination clones (around 97% CD4, 75% to 90% CD8).

The receptor comes from a man aged 18 to 29 who received the YFV17D yellow fever vaccine. The specimen comprised CD8+ T cells not binding an NS4B(214-222) dextramer, sorted from PBMCs, sampled roughly 14 days after the first yellow fever vaccination.

CDR3 sequence: CSARITGTIGTDTQYF. The DNA of the CDR3 is TGCAGTGCTAGAATAACCGGGACGATCGGCACAGATACGCAGTATTTT. This rearrangement joins TRBV20-1 to TRBJ2-3; D tentatively reads TRBD1 or TRBD2 (5 bases each). V lost 2 bases and J lost 1, with 16 bases in between. This CDR3 is 16 amino acids long. The germline V gene has CDR1 DFQATT and CDR2 SNEGSKA (reference sequence).